This paragraph reports one T cell receptor (beta chain). The record originates from a study of blood T cell repertoires in COVID-19. Study details: Acute and convalescent COVID-19 specimens originated in the United States, Italy and Spain.

Measured with immunoSEQ multiplex PCR; TCRdb has only the in-frame clones, and not every one. The data hold 250,000 to 350,000 clones, with just over 85% observed a single time. The clonotype was recovered from a woman aged 25 to 39 with active or convalescent COVID-19. Material for sequencing was peripheral blood.

CDR3 DNA sequence: TGCGCCAGCAGCCAGCCTCAGGGGTCACCCCTCCACTTT. It is translated as CASSQPQGSPLHF. This chain joins TRBV4-1 and TRBJ1-6, with D perhaps matching TRBD1 (6 bases). The CDR3 length is 13 residues. Trimming shortened V by 3 bases and J by 10 bases, and 10 bases separated the two germline ends. CDR1 MGHRA and CDR2 YSYEKL come from the germline V gene.